This T cell receptor beta chain comes out of a study of beta chain features in type 1 diabetes. General observations from the study: In the patient group, naive, central memory and Treg TCRB repertoires seemed more alike than in the healthy donor group.

The investigators reverse transcribed all of the isolated RNA, so they sequenced expressed TCRB transcripts. The data were produced by immunoSEQ multiplex PCR, yet TCRdb's version contains in-frame clones alone and is incomplete. The sample lists around 300,000 clones; 9.5% to 12% were seen once. On this clone itself: The antigen is undetermined.

The clonotype originates from a woman between 25 and 40 years old in good health. Specimen: naive CD4+ T cells from blood.

For the CDR3, the DNA is TGCGCCAGCAGCTTGGCTGGCAGGGGCGGCTACACCTTC. Its translation: CASSLAGRGGYTF. The chain has TRBV5-1 and TRBJ1-2; the D gene is possibly TRBD1 (6 bases). V was shortened by 0 bases and J by 8 bases, with 11 bases between the two germline ends. From germline, CDR1 is SGHRS and CDR2 YFSETQ. This CDR3 is 13 amino acids long.